Shown below are 4 T cell receptor beta chains from a single sample sequenced in a study of blood T cell repertoires in COVID-19. Data came from immunoSEQ multiplex PCR; TCRdb stores just in-frame clones and leaves some out. The sample carries roughly 230,000 clones, around 83% recorded once. The sequenced sample was PBMCs or T cells enriched from blood (not recorded which). The receptors derive from a woman aged 45-65 years who had been exposed to COVID-19.

V and J are TRBV5-6 and TRBJ1-5; 7 nucleotides line up with TRBD1. CDR1 is SGHDT, CDR2 YYEEEE, per germline. CDR3 length equals 15 residues. The J segment lost 3 bases and the V segment lost 3 bases, leaving 6 bases of the junction unmatched. The CDR3 DNA is TGTGCCAGCAGCTATAGGGACAGAGTCAATCAGCCCCAGCATTTT. It yields the protein CASSYRDRVNQPQHF.

The chain has TRBV5-6 and TRBJ1-2; 9 bases agree with TRBD1. This CDR3 is 16 amino acids long. V lost 0 bases to trimming and J lost 2 bases; unmatched junction nucleotides: 5. Germline V CDR1 and CDR2: SGHDT, YYEEEE. The CDR3 nucleotides are TGTGCCAGCAGCTTGGAGTACGACAGGGGGAACTATGGCTACACCTTC. Encoded protein: CASSLEYDRGNYGYTF.

This rearrangement joins TRBV4-3 to TRBJ1-4; D possibly corresponds to TRBD1 (6 bases). Trimming pared 1 base from V and 2 bases from J, leaving 14 bases between. The CDR3 sequence is 17 residues long. CDR1 and CDR2 (germline): LGHNA, YSLEER. CDR3 amino acids: CASSQGGGGRTNEKLFF. The CDR3 bases are TGCGCCAGCAGCCAAGGGGGAGGGGGACGGACTAATGAAAAACTGTTTTTT.

The chain has TRBV5-4 and TRBJ1-6, with 7 bases identical to TRBD1. J lost 9 bases, V lost 4 bases, and 13 bases had no gene match. Germline CDR1 reads SGHNT; CDR2 reads YYREEE (reference sequence). CDR3 length: 16 amino acids. The CDR3 loop is CASSAEVGQDTSPLHF. CDR3 in DNA: TGTGCCAGCAGCGCTGAAGTAGGACAGGATACTTCACCCCTCCACTTT.